This TCR beta chain derives from a study of shared clonotypes between healthy human individuals (TCRdb year 2020). The study in broad terms: Two women and a few men aged 18 to 49 years were included in the cohort. The study deeply sequenced blood TCR repertoires of several healthy adults to estimate repertoire size and the extent of clonotype sharing between individuals. Leukapheresis yielded between about 0.94 and 8.9 billion PBMCs per donor. Different laboratories and diverse techniques were used to prepare libraries and sequence TCR repertoires, to increase sequencing depth and limit assay-specific biases. Per donor, three plates each were used for CD4 naive and CD4 memory, two for CD8 naive, and one for CD8 memory.

The donors were healthy, HIV-negative adults with no recently reported acute infections or vaccinations. Every donor was a Caucasian adult living in Nashville, Tennessee, USA. CD4+ T cells were enriched through magnetic negative selection, after which naive cells were positively selected on CD45RA and the remaining negative fraction served as the memory subset. Blood was obtained by leukapheresis, after which PBMCs were separated by Ficoll-Histopaque density gradient centrifugation and cryopreserved in liquid nitrogen vapor phase. Analytical flow cytometry was used to check the purity and quantity of every magnetically sorted T cell population. Genomic DNA was isolated from each sorted fraction and quantified by UV absorbance on a Nanodrop 2000c. General conclusions and limits of the study: Pairwise subsampling indicated that sequencing depth was expected to affect the degree of clonotype sharing among donors. About 4.5% of naive CD4, 3% to 3.5% of naive CD8, approximately 2.2% of memory CD4, and over 0.35% of memory CD8 clonotypes were shared across several donors. Even with the large sequencing depth, rarefaction of the sorted-subset datasets indicated that sequencing was incomplete. Higher generation probabilities were observed for clonotypes shared by all four sorted-subset donors than for non-shared clonotypes. Naive subsets generally had larger estimated clonotype richness than memory subsets did. The small number of donors limited the genetic and exposure-history diversity represented. Only blood was sampled, and tissue TCR repertoires likely differ from those in blood.

On this clone: Its cognate antigen has yet to be identified. No qualities accompany the bases; no much larger clone lies one base away.

V and J are truncated by 1 base and 2 bases respectively, leaving an intervening sequence of 11 bases. There are 16 amino acids in the CDR3, from cysteine to phenylalanine inclusive. Kept here is only the CDR3 DNA, which spans 48 bases and is read in frame from base 1. The germline V gene sets CDR1 to SGHVS and CDR2 to FQNEAQ. Using the deep immunoSEQ assay, TCR CDR3 regions were amplified from genomic DNA by multiplex PCR. Genomic DNA extracted from each cell subset was distributed evenly over all wells of several immunoSEQ 96-well plates, and each plate served as one replicate. For sorted subsets, each replicate PCR was loaded with roughly 200 ng genomic DNA, equivalent to 25,000 to 30,000 T cell genomes. Purified libraries were measured with a Qubit 3.0 fluorometer, size-checked on a Bioanalyzer 2100, and measured again with the KAPA Library Quantification kit. A separate single-read 150-cycle Illumina NextSeq 550 flow cell was used to sequence each immunoSEQ 96-well plate. For the original study's pipeline: Because the immunoSEQ output held only junctional sequences and lacked quality scores, the filtering could not match the filtering applied to full-length reads. To assign V/J genes and CDR3, sequences were annotated using PyIR, a Python wrapper for IgBLAST v1.9, with IMGT germline references. Any read was removed if the V/J assignment was weak (E-value above 1e-6), the CDR3 was missing, or the read contained stop codons, out-of-frame junctions, or ambiguous translated residues. A V3J clonotype was defined by an identical inferred V gene, J gene, and CDR3 amino acid sequence. To compute the percentage overlap between repertoires, the number of shared unique clonotypes was divided by the size of the smaller repertoire. Richness of each repertoire was evaluated using RTK rarefaction, the Chao1 estimator, and Recon v2.1 estimates of unobserved clonotypes. Generation probabilities were computed with OLGA for all TCRbeta clonotypes obtained by the gDNA method from several donors. What TCRdb holds here is the immuneACCESS table cut down to in-frame rearrangements. Part of the clones is not present; checked against another copy, under half of the missing clones reflect an unresolved V gene, and the others are unexplained. D and trimming were read from the DNA, whereas the V and J calls and clone size are those reported in that table. This sample holds 2 million to 2.5 million clones; 90% to 96% were observed only once. The top ten clones comprise roughly 0.13% of the sample.

The V and J genes are TRBV7-8 and TRBJ2-2, with TRBD2 perhaps the D gene, on 5 matching bases. The receptor comes from a man younger than 35 in good health. The material sequenced was naive CD4+ T cells sorted from blood. The cell subset or site label corresponds to: CD45RA+ positively selected. The CDR3: CASSLVPGLNTGELFF. The DNA sequence is TGTGCCAGCAGCTTAGTTCCGGGGTTAAACACCGGGGAGCTGTTTTTT.